This TCR beta chain is drawn from a study of blood T cell repertoires in COVID-19. In germline, CDR1 is SGHVS, CDR2 FQNEAQ. The CDR3 runs to 12 residues. Between the trimmed V and J ends, which lost 5 bases and 4 bases, there was a span of 8 bases. The method was immunoSEQ multiplex PCR; TCRdb's version includes in-frame clones alone and lacks a portion of them. Among under 200,000 clones listed, more than 85% were seen once. The sequencing sample was made of peripheral blood. This clonotype originated in an older man with active or convalescent COVID-19. The genes are TRBV7-8 and TRBJ2-5; no definite D call. The CDR3: CASSPNRETQYF. The DNA of the CDR3 is TGTGCCAGCAGCCCGAACAGAGAGACCCAGTACTTC. Full variable domain (rest looked up from reference TRBV7-8 and TRBJ2-5): GAGVSQSPRYKVAKRGQDVALRCDPISGHVSLFWYQQALGQGPEFLTYFQNEAQLDKSGLPSDRFFAERPEGSVSTLKIQRTQQEDSAVYLCASSPNRETQYFGPGTRLLVL.